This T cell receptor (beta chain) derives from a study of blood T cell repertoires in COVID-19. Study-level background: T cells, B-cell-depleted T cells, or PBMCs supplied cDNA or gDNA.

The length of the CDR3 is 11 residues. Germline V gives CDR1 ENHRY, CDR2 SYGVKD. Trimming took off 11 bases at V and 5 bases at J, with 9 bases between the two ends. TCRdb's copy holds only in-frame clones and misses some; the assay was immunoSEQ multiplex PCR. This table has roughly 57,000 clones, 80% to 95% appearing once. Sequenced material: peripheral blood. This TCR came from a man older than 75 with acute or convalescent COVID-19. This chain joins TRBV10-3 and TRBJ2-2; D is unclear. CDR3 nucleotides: TGTGCCGGCGCAGGAACCGGGGAGCTGTTTTTT. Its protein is CAGAGTGELFF.